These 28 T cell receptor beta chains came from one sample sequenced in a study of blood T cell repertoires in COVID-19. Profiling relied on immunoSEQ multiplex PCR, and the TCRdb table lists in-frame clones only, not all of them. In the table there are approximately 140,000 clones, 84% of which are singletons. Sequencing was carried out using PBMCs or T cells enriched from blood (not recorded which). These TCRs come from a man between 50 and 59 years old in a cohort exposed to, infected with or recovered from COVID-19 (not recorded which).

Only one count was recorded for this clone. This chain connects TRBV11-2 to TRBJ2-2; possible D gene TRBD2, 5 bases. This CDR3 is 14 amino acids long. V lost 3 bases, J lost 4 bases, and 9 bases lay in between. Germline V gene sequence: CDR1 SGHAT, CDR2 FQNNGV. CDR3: CASSLVAGTGELFF. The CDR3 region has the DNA TGTGCCAGCAGCTTGGTGGCGGGCACCGGGGAGCTGTTTTTT.

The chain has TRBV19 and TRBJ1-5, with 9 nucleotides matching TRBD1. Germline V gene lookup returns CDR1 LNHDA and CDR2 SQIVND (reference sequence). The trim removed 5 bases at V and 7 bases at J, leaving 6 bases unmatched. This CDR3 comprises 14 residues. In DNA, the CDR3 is TGTGCCAGTAGTGACAGGGGGGGAAGACAGCCCCAGCATTTT. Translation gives CASSDRGGRQPQHF.

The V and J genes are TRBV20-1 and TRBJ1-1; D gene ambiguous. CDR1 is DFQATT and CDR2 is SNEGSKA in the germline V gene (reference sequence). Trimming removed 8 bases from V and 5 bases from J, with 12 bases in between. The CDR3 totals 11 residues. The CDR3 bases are TGCAGTCCACACGGCGGTACTGAAGCTTTCTTT. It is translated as CSPHGGTEAFF.

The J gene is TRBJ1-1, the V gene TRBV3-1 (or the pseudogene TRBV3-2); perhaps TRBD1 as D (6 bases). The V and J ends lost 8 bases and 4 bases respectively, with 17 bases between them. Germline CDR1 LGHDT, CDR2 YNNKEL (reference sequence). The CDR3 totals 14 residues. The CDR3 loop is CASARGGLGTEAFF. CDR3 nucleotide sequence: TGTGCCAGCGCTCGCGGGGGGCTAGGCACTGAAGCTTTCTTT.

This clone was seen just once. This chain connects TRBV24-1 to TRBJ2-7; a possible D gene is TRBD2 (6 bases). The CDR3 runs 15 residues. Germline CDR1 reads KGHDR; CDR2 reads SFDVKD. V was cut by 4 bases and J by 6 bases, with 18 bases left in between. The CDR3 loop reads CATSDRRSMGGEQYF. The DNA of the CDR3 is TGTGCCACCAGTGACCGAAGGTCCATGGGGGGCGAGCAGTACTTC.

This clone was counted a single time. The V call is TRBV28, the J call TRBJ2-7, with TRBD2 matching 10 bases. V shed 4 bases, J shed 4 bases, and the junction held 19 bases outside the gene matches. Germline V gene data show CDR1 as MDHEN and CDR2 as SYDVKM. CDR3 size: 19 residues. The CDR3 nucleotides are TGTGCCAGCAGTTCCCCTCGGGGAGACTCTAGCGGGGGTGGTTACGAGCAGTACTTC. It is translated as CASSSPRGDSSGGGYEQYF.

The CDR3 DNA reads as TGTGCCAGCAGCTCGGACTACTACGAGCAGTACTTC. It encodes CASSSDYYEQYF. V gene TRBV7-3 combines with J gene TRBJ2-7, with D possibly TRBD2 on 6 matching bases. Per the germline V gene, CDR1 is SGHTA and CDR2 is FQGTGA. The CDR3 has 12 residues. V gave up 4 bases and J gave up 3 bases, with 7 bases separating them.

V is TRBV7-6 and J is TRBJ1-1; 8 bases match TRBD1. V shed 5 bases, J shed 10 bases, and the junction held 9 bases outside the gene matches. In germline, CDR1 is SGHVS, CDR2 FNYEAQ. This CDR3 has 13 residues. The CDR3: CASSPRDRMVAFF. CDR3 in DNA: TGTGCCAGCAGCCCCCGGGACAGGATGGTAGCTTTCTTT.

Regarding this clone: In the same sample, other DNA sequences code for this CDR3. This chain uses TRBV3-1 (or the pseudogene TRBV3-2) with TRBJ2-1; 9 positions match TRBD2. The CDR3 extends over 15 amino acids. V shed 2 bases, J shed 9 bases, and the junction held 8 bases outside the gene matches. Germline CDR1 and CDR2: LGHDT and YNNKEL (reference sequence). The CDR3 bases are TGTGCCAGCAGCCAACAAGCGGGAGGCCCAGGTGAGCAGTTCTTC. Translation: CASSQQAGGPGEQFF.

Here the CDR3 DNA reads TGTGCCAGCAGTTACCCCCACGGGAGGGGGACCCAAGAGACCCAGTACTTC. The encoded protein is CASSYPHGRGTQETQYF. The chain is built from TRBV6-2 or TRBV6-3 and TRBJ2-5; 8 bases are a match to TRBD2. The germline V gene has CDR1 MNHEY and CDR2 SVGEGT. The junction had 9 bases not matched to a gene; V was cut back by 2 bases and J by 1 base. The CDR3 covers 17 residues.

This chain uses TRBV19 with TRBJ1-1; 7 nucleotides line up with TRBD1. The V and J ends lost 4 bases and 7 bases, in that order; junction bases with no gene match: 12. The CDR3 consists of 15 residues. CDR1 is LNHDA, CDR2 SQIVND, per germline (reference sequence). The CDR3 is CASSSQGTANVEAFF. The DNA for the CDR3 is TGTGCCAGTAGTAGCCAGGGGACAGCGAACGTTGAAGCTTTCTTT.

CDR3 sequence: CASSYGQQETQYF. The DNA for the CDR3 is TGTGCCAGCAGTTATGGACAGCAAGAGACCCAGTACTTC. The rearrangement joins TRBV6-5 to TRBJ2-5, with D possibly TRBD1 on 6 matching bases. V lost 3 bases and J lost 2, with 7 bases in between. The CDR3 has 13 residues. CDR1 and CDR2 (germline): MNHEY, SVGAGI.

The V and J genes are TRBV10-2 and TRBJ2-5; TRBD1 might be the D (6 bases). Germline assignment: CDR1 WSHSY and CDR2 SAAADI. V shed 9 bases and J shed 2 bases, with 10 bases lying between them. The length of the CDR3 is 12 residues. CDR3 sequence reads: CASGQIQETQYF. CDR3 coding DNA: TGCGCCAGTGGACAGATTCAAGAGACCCAGTACTTC.

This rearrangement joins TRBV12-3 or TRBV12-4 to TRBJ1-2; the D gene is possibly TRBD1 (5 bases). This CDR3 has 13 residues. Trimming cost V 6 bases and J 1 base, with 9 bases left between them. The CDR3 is CASRKQVNYGYTF. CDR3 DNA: TGTGCCAGCAGGAAACAGGTTAACTATGGCTACACCTTC.

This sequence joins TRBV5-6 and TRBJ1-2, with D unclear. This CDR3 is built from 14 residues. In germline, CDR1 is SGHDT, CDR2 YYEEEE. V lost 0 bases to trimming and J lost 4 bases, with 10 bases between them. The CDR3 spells CASSLGAYSYGYTF. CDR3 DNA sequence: TGTGCCAGCAGCTTGGGGGCGTATTCCTATGGCTACACCTTC.

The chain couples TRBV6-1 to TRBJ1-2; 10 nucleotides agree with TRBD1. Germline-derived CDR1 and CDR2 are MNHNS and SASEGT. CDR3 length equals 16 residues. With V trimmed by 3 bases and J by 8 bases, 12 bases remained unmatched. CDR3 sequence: CASSDKGQGFIGGYTF. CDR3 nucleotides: TGTGCCAGCAGTGACAAGGGACAGGGGTTTATCGGCGGCTACACCTTC.

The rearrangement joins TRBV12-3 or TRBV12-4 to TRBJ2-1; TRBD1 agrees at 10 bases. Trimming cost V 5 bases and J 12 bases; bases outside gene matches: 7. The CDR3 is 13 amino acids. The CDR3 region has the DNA TGTGCCAGCAGTCGACAGGGGGCGTGGTGGCAGTTCTTC. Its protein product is CASSRQGAWWQFF.

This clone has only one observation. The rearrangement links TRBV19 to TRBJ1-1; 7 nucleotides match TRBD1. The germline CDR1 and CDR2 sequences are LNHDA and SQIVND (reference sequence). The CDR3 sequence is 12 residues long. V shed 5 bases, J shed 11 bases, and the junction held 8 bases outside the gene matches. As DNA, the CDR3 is TGTGCCAGTAGTCGACAGGGCGGGACGGCTTTCTTT. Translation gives CASSRQGGTAFF.

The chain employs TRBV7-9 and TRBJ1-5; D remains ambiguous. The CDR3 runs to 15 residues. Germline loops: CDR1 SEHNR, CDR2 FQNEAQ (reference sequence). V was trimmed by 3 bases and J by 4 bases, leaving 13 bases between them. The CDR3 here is CASSLGGLANQPQHF. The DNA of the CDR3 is TGTGCCAGCAGCTTGGGAGGACTAGCAAATCAGCCCCAGCATTTT. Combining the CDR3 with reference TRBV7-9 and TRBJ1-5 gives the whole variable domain DTGVSQNPRHKITKRGQNVTFRCDPISEHNRLYWYRQTLGQGPEFLTYFQNEAQLEKSRLLSDRFSAERPKGSFSTLEIQRTEQGDSAMYLCASSLGGLANQPQHFGDGTRLSIL.

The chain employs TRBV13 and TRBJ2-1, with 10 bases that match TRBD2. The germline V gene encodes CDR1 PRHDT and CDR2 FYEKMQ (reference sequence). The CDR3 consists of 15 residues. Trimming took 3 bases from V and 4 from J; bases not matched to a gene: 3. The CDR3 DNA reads TGTGCCAGCAGCTTGGGTAGCGGGGGGTACAATGAGCAGTTCTTC. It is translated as CASSLGSGGYNEQFF. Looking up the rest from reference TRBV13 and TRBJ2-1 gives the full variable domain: AAGVIQSPRHLIKEKRETATLKCYPIPRHDTVYWYQQGPGQDPQFLISFYEKMQSDKGSIPDRFSAQQFSDYHSELNMSSLELGDSALYFCASSLGSGGYNEQFFGPGTRLTVL.

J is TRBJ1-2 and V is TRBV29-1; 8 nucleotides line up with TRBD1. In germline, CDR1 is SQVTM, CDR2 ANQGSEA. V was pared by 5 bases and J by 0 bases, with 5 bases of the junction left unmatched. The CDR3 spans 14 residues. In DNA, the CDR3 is TGCAGCGTTACCGGGACAGGTACTAACTATGGCTACACCTTC. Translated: CSVTGTGTNYGYTF. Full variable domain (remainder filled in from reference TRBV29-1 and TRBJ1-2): SAVISQKPSRDICQRGTSLTIQCQVDSQVTMMFWYRQQPGQSLTLIATANQGSEATYESGFVIDKFPISRPNLTFSTLTVSNMSPEDSSIYLCSVTGTGTNYGYTFGSGTRLTVV.

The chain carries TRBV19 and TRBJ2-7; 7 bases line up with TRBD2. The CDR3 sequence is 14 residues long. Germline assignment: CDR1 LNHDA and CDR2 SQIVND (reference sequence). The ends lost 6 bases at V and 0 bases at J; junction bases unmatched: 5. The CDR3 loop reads CASSAGRSSYEQYF. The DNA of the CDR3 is TGTGCCAGTAGCGCCGGGAGGAGCTCCTACGAGCAGTACTTC.

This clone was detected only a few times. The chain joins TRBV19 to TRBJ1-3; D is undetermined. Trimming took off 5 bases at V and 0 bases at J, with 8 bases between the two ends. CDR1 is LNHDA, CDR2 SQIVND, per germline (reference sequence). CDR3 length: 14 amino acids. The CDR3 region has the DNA TGTGCCAGTAGTCATCTGGCCTCTGGAAACACCATATATTTT. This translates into CASSHLASGNTIYF.

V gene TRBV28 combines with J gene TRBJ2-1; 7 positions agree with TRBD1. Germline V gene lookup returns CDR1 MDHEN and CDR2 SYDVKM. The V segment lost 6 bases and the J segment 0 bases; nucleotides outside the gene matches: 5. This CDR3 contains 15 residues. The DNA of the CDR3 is TGTGCCAGCAGACCAGGGGGAAGCTCCTACAATGAGCAGTTCTTC. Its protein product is CASRPGGSSYNEQFF.

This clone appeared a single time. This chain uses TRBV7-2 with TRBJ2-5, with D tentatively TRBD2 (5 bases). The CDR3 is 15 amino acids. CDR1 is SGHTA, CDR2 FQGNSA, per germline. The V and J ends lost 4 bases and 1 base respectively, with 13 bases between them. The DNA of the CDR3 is TGTGCCAGCAGCTCCTATAGGACTTCCCAAGAGACCCAGTACTTC. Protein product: CASSSYRTSQETQYF.

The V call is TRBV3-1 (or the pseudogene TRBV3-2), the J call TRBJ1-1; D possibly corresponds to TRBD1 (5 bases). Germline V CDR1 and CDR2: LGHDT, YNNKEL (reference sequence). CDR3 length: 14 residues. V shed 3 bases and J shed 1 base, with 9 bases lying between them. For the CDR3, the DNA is TGTGCCAGCAGCCACCACGACAGGAACACTGAAGCTTTCTTT. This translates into CASSHHDRNTEAFF.

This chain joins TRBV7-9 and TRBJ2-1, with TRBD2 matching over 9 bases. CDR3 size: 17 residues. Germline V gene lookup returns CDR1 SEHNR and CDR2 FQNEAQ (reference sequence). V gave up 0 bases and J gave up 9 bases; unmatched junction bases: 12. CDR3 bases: TGTGCCAGCAGCTTAGCTTTCGCCGCGGGAGGGCGGGTTGAGCAGTTCTTC. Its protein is CASSLAFAAGGRVEQFF.

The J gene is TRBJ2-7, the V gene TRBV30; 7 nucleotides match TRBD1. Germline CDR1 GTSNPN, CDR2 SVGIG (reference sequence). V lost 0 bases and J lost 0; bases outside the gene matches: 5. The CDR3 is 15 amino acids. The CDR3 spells CAWSVSRDSSYEQYF. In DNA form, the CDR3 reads TGTGCCTGGAGTGTAAGTAGGGACAGCTCCTACGAGCAGTACTTC.